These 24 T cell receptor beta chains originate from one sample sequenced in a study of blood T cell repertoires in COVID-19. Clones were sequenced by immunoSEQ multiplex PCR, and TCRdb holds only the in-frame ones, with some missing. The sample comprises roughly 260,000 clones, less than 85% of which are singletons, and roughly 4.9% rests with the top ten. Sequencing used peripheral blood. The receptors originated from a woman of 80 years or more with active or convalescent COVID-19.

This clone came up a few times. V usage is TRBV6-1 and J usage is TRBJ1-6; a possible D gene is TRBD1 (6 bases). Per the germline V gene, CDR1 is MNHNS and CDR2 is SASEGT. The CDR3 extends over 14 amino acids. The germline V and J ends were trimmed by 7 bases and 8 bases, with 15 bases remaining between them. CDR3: CASTQQGNYSPLHF. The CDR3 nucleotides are TGTGCCAGCACCCAACAGGGAAATTATTCACCCCTCCACTTT.

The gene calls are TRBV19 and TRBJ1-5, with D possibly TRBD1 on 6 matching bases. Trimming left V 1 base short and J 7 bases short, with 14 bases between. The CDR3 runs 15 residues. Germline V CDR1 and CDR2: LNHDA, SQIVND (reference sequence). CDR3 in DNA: TGTGCCAGTAGTATAGGGGTTCAGGGGATACAGCCCCAGCATTTT. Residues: CASSIGVQGIQPQHF.

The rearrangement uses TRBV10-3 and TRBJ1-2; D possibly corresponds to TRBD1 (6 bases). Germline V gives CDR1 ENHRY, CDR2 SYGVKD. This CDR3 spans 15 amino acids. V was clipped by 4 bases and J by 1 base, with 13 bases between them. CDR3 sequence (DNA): TGTGCCATCAGTGTGGGGGGGGCTCGTAACTATGGCTACACCTTC. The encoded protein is CAISVGGARNYGYTF.

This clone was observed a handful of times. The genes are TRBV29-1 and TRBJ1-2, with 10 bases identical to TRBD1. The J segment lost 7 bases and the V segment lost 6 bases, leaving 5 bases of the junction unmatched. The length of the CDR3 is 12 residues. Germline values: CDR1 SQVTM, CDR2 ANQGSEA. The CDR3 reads CSVEDRGVGYTF. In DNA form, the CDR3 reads TGCAGCGTGGAGGACAGGGGGGTTGGCTACACCTTC.

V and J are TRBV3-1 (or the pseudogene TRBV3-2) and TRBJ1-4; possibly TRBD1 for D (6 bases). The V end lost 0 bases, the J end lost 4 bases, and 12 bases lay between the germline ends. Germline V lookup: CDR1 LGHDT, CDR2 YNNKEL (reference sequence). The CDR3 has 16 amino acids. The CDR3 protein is CASSQDVGQFNEKLFF. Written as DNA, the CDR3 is TGTGCCAGCAGCCAAGATGTTGGACAGTTTAATGAAAAACTGTTTTTT.

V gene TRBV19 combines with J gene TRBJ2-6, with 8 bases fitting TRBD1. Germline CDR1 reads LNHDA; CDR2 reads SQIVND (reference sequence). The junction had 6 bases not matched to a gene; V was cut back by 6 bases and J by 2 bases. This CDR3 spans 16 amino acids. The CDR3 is CASRPGQVAGANVLTF. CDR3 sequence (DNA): TGTGCCAGTAGACCGGGACAGGTGGCTGGGGCCAACGTCCTGACTTTC.

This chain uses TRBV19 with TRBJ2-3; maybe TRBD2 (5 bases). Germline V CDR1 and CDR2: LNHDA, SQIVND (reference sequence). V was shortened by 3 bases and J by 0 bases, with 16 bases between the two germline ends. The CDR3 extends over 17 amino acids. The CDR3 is CASSIGLPGTSTDTQYF. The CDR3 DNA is TGTGCCAGTAGTATTGGTCTCCCGGGAACTAGCACAGATACGCAGTATTTT.

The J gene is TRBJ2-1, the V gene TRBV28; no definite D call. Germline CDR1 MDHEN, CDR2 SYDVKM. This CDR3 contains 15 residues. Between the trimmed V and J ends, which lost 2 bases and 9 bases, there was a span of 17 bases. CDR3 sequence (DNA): TGTGCCAGCAGTTTAAGCTGGGCTGTCAACAGTGAGCAGTTCTTC. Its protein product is CASSLSWAVNSEQFF.

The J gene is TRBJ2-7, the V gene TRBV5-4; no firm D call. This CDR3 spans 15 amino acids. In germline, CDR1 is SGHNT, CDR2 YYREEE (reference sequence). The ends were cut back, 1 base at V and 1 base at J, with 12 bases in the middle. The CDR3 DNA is TGTGCCAGCAGCTTGTACAGCCTACTTTCCTACGAGCAGTACTTC. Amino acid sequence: CASSLYSLLSYEQYF.

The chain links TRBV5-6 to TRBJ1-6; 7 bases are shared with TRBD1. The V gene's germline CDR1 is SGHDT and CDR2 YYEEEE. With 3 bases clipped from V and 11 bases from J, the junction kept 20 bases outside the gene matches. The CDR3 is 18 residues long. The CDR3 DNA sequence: TGTGCCAGCAGCTCGTCAATAGTACCGGGACAGAGGATTGCACCCCTCCACTTT. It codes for CASSSSIVPGQRIAPLHF.

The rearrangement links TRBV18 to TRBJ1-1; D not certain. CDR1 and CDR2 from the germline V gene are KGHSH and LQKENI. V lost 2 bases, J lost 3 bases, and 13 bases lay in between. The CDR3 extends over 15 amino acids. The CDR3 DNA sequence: TGTGCCAGCTCACCATCGGCCCCGGGGTACACTGAAGCTTTCTTT. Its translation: CASSPSAPGYTEAFF.

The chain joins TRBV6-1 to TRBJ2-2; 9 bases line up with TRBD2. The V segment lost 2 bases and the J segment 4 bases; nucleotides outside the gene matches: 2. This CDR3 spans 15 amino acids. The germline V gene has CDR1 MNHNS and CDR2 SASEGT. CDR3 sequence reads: CASSERRGGTGELFF. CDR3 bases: TGTGCCAGCAGTGAACGGCGGGGGGGCACCGGGGAGCTGTTTTTT.

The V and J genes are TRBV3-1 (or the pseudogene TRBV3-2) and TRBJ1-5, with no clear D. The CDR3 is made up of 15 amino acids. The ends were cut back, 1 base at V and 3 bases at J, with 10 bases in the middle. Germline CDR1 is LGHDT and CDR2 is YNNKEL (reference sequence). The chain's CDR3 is CASSQAPGANQPQHF. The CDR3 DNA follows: TGTGCCAGCAGCCAAGCCCCGGGAGCCAATCAGCCCCAGCATTTT.

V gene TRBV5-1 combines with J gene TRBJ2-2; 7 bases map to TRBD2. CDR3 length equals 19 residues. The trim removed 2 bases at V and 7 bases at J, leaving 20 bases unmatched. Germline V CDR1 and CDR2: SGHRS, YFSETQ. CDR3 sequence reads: CASSFRPVTRGSRDGELFF. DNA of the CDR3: TGCGCCAGCAGCTTTAGGCCCGTAACTCGCGGGAGCCGTGACGGGGAGCTGTTTTTT.

CDR3 in DNA: TGTGCCAGCAGTGAAGGGGCGTATGGCGGGGAGCTGTTTTTT. It translates to CASSEGAYGGELFF. This sequence joins TRBV28 and TRBJ2-2, with a tentative D call TRBD1 (5 bases). CDR1 and CDR2 from the germline V gene are MDHEN and SYDVKM. The length of the CDR3 is 14 residues. The V and J ends lost 5 bases and 7 bases respectively, with 14 bases between them.

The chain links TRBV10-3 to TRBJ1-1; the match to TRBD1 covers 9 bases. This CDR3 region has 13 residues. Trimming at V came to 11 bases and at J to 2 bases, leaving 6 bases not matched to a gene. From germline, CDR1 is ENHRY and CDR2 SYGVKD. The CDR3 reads CASHRGLNTEAFF. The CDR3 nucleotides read TGTGCCTCACACAGGGGGCTTAACACTGAAGCTTTCTTT.

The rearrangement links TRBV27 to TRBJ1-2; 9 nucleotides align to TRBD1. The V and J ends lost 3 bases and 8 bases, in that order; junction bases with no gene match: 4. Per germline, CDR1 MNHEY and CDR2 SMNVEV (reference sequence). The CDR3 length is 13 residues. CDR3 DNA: TGTGCCAGCAGTTTTGGACAGGGGAGAGGCTACACCTTC. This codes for CASSFGQGRGYTF.

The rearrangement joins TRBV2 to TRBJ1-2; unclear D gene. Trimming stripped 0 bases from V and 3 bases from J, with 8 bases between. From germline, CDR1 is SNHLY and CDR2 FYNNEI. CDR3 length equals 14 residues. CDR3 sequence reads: CASSEALGDYGYTF. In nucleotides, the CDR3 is TGTGCCAGCAGTGAAGCTCTGGGAGACTATGGCTACACCTTC.

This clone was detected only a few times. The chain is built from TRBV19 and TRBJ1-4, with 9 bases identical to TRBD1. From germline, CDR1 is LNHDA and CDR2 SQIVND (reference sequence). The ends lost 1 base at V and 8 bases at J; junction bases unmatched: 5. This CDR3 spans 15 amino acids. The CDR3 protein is CASSIVWTGVEKLFF. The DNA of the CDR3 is TGTGCCAGTAGTATAGTCTGGACAGGGGTAGAAAAACTGTTTTTT.

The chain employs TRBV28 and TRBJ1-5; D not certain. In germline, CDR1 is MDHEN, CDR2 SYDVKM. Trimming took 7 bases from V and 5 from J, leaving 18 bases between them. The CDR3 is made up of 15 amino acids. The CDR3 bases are TGTGCCAGCAAAAAGGAAGGCGGAGGACATCAGCCCCAGCATTTT. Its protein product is CASKKEGGGHQPQHF.

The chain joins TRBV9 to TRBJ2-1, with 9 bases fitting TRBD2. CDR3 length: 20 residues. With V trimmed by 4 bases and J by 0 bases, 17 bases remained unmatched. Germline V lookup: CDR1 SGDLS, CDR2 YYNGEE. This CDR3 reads CASSSQGGRLAGVSYNEQFF. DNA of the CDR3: TGTGCCAGCAGCTCGCAAGGGGGGCGATTAGCGGGGGTCTCCTACAATGAGCAGTTCTTC.

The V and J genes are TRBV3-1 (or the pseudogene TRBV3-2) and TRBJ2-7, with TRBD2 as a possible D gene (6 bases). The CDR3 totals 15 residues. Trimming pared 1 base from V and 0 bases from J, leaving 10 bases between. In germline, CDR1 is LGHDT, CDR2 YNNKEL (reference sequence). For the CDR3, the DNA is TGTGCCAGCAGCCAAGGCGGGGCCTTCTCCTACGAGCAGTACTTC. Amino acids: CASSQGGAFSYEQYF.

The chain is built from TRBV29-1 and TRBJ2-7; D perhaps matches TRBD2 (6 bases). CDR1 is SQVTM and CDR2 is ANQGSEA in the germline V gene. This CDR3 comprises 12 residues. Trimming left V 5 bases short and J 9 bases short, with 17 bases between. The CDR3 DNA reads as TGCAGCGTTATGTCCTCGGGAGAACGGCAGTACTTC. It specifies CSVMSSGERQYF.

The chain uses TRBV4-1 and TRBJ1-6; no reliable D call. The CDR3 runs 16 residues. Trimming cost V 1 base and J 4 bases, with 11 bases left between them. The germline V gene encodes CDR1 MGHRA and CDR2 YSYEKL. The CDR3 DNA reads TGCGCCAGCAGCCAAGGCCAACGGTATTATAATTCACCCCTCCACTTT. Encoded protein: CASSQGQRYYNSPLHF.